This TCR beta chain is drawn from a study of glioma-infiltrating T cells after dendritic cell vaccination (dated by TCRdb to 2015 to 2016). Context from the whole study: Of the roughly 15 glioblastoma patients in the cohort, all drawn from Phase I and II dendritic cell vaccination trials, 9 were newly diagnosed and 6 had recurrent disease. Between 2003 and 2012, the patients were given dendritic cell vaccination pulsed with autologous tumor lysate. The vaccine consisted of monocyte-derived dendritic cells cultured approximately 7 days with IL-4 and GM-CSF, then pulsed overnight with autologous tumor lysate. Each patient was given three intradermal dendritic cell vaccine injections, spaced two weeks apart, in the arm below the axilla. In glioblastoma patients vaccinated with dendritic cells, deep sequencing of TCR beta CDR3 regions served to measure the amount of tumor-infiltrating lymphocytes and to compare repertoires between tumor and blood. Survival after dendritic cell vaccination was correlated with TCR sequencing metrics such as TIL content and the overlap between tumor and blood repertoires. What the research found in general, with its limitations: The TCR overlap response model with three groups was called speculative and said to need prospective validation. After dendritic cell vaccination, a higher estimated pretreatment TIL content predicted longer time to progression and overall survival. The cohort was small and heterogeneous, with few patients having full blood and tumor sets and even fewer initial-recurrent tumor pairs. TCR clonality showed no direct relationship with survival, which suggests that a diverse polyclonal response may matter.

On this clone: It lacks a known antigen. Base qualities are missing; no much larger clone stands one base away.

The immunoSEQ assay amplified TCRB CDR3 regions from 2 micrograms of genomic DNA, or from all available DNA when less than that amount was available. The multiplex PCR relied on 60 forward primers for TCR V beta segments and 13 reverse primers for J beta segments. To estimate reads per starting template, synthetic control templates were spiked into each sample at limiting dilution. The Illumina HiSeq System generated sequencing reads of 87 bp. The paper's data handling went like this. PCR and sequencing errors were removed by merging closely related sequences with a nearest neighbor algorithm. TCR overlap was measured as the percentage of unique tumor TCR beta sequences also present in the same patient's peripheral blood. TCRdb limited this immuneACCESS table to in-frame rearrangements with V and J called. A share of clones is missing; checked studies link under half to unresolved V genes, and the rest is unexplained. V and J calls and clone size are given by that table; D and trimming were obtained from the DNA. This sample comprises under 100,000 clones, over 65% of them detected only once. The ten largest clones take up under 3% of the sample.

To be selected, patients needed enough residual fresh-frozen tumor tissue and more than two years of available survival data. An isocitrate dehydrogenase mutation was not carried by any of the glioblastoma patients, although molecular status was otherwise variable. PBMC collection took place before vaccination, two weeks after the third vaccination, and at tumor progression if progression occurred. The Qiagen DNeasy Blood extraction Kit was used for extraction of genomic DNA. The junction shows trimming of 1 base on V and 4 bases on J, and the gene matches do not reach 12 bases of it. Inclusive of the bounding cysteine and phenylalanine, the CDR3 is 18 residues long. The only DNA kept is the CDR3, 54 bases in frame from the first base. From a lookup of the germline V gene (reference sequence), CDR1 and CDR2 are SEHNR and FQNEAQ.

This receptor was identified in a human donor with glioblastoma. The chain was built from TRBV7-9 and TRBJ2-5; 10 junctional bases match TRBD2. The sequences come from blood, collected before dendritic cell vaccination. The CDR3 corresponds to CASSLVTSSGSRAETQYF. The bases are TGTGCCAGCAGCTTAGTCACGTCTAGCGGGAGTAGGGCAGAGACCCAGTACTTC.